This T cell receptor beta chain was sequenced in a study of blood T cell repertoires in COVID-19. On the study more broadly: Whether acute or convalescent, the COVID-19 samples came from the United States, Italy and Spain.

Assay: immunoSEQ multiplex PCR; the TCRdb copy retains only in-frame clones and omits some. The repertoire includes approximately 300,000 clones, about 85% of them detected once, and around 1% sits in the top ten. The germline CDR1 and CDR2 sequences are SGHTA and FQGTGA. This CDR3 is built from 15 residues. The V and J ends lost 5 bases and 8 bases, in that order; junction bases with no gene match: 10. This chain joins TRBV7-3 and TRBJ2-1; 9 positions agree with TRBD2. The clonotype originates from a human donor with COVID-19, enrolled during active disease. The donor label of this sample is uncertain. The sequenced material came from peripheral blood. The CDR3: CASSAQAGGIDEQFF. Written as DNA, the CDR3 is TGTGCCAGCAGCGCTCAAGCGGGAGGTATCGATGAGCAGTTCTTC.